The T cell receptor (beta chain) under discussion was sequenced for a study of identical twins. General study findings and limits: Twin-shared out-of-frame alpha sequences were enriched for low generation probability.

This clonotype came up many times. Its antigen is still unknown. TCRdb redid the calling of the 5' RACE reads with MiXCR, one entry per CDR3 protein. The sample lists roughly 230,000 distinct CDR3 sequences; roughly 8% were seen once. This same sample was also part of a study on yellow fever vaccine responses in identical twins.

Sequences were obtained from CD8+ T cells sorted from blood. This sequence was found in a woman aged 18-29 years in good health.

CDR3 nucleotide sequence: TGTGCCAGCAGCGGACGGGAAACCTACGAGCAGTACTTC. It encodes CASSGRETYEQYF. V gene TRBV7-9 combines with J gene TRBJ2-7; possibly TRBD2 for D (5 bases). V lost 5 bases to trimming and J lost 2 bases, with 10 bases between them. Germline V gives CDR1 SEHNR, CDR2 FQNEAQ (reference sequence). The CDR3 has 13 amino acids.